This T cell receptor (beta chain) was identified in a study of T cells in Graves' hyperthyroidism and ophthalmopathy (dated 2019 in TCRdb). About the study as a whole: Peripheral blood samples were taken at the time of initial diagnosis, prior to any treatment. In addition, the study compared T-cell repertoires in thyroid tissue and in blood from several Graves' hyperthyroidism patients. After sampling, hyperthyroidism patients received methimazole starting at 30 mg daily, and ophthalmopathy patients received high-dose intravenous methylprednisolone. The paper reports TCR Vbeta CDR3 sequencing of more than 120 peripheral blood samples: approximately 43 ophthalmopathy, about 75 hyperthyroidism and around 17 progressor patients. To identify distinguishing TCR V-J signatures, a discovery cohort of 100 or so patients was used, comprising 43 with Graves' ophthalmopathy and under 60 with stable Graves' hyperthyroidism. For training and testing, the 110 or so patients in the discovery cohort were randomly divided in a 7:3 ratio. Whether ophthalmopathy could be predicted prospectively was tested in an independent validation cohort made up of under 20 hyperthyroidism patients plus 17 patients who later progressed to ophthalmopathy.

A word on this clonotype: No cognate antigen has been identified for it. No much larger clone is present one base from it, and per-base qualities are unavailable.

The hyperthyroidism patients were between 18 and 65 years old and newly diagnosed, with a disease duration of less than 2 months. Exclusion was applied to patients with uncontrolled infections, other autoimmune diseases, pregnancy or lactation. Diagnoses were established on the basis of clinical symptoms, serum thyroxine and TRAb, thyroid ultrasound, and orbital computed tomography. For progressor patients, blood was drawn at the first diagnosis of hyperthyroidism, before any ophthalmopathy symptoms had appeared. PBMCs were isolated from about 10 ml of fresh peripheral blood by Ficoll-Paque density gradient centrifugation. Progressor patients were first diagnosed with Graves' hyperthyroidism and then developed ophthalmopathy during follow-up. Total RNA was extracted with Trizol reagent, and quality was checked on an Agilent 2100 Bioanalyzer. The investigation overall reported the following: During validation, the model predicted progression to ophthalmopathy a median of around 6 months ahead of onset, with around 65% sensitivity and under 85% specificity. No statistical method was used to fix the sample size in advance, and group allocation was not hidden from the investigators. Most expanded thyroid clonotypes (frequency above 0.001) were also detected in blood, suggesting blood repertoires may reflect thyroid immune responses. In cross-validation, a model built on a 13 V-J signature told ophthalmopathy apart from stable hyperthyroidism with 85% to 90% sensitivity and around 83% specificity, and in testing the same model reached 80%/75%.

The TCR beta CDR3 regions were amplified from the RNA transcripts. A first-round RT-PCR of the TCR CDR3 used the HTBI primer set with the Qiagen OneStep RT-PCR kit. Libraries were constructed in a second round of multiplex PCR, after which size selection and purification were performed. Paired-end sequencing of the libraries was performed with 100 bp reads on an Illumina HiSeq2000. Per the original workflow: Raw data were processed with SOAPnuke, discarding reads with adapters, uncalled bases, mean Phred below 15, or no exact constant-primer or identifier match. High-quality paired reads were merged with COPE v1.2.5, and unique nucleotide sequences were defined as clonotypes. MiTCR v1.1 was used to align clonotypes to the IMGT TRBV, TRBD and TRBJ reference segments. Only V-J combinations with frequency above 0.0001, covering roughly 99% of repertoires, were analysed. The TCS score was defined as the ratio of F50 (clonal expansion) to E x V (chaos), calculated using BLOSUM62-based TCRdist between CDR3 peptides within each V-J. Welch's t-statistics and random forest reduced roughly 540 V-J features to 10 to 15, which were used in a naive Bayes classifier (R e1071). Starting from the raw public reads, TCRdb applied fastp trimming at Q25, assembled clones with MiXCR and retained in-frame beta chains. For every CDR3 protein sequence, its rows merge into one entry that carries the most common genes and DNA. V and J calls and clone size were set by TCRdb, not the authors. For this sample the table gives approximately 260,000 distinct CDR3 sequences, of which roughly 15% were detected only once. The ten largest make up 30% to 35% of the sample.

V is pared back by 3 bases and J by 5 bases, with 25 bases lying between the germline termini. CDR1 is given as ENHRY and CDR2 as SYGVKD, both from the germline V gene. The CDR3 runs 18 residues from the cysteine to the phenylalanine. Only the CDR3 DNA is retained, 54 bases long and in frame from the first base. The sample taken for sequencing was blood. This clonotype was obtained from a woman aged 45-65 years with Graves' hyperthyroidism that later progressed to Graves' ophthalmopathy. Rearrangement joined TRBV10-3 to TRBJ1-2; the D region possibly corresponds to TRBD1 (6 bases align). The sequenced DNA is TGTGCCATCAGTGACAATTACGCGGGAGGGGGAGATCGGTATGGCTACACCTTC. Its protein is CAISDNYAGGGDRYGYTF.